This record looks at one T cell receptor (beta chain) sequence and its context. Repertoires were generated with immunoSEQ multiplex PCR, while TCRdb's copy carries only in-frame clones and drops some. The table records millions of clones, 85% to 95% of them present only once. The data originate from a study of shared clonotypes between healthy human individuals. Selected positively for CCR7 and CD45RO-negative, naive CD8 cells excluded terminally differentiated effector memory CD45RA+ cells. CDR3 length equals 13 residues. The germline gives CDR1 SQVTM, CDR2 ANQGSEA. The germline V and J ends were trimmed by 6 bases and 4 bases, with 15 bases remaining between them.

This receptor was obtained from a man between 18 and 35 years old in good health. Some clones in this sample may be carry-over from other donors' samples. The V gene is TRBV29-1, the J gene TRBJ1-1, with D maybe TRBD1 (5 bases). Sequencing was done on a sample of naive CD8+ T cells from PBMCs. CDR3 sequence (DNA): TGCAGCGTCCGGGAAGGGGCGCGCACTGAAGCTTTCTTT. It specifies CSVREGARTEAFF.